The 27 T cell receptor beta chains presented below share a single source sample, sequenced in a study of response to subunit inactivated influenza vaccine. One entry per CDR3 protein results from TCRdb running MiXCR on the RT-PCR reads. The sample lists 550,000 to 800,000 distinct CDR3 sequences, around 16% occurring once. The sequenced sample was PBMCs from blood, obtained roughly 12 days after vaccination. The source is a man aged 50 to 59 who received an inactivated influenza vaccine.

The chain links TRBV7-3 to TRBJ2-1; 13 bases agree with TRBD2. This CDR3 has 18 residues. V was clipped by 5 bases and J by 8 bases; unmatched bases: 15. Germline CDR1 and CDR2: SGHTA and FQGTGA. The CDR3: CASSAGLAGVGERDEQFF. The CDR3 DNA sequence: TGTGCCAGCAGCGCTGGACTAGCGGGAGTTGGGGAAAGGGATGAGCAGTTCTTC.

The rearrangement links TRBV27 to TRBJ2-7; 10 bases map to TRBD2. Trimming cost V 0 bases and J 0 bases; bases outside gene matches: 5. Germline V gene data show CDR1 as MNHEY and CDR2 as SMNVEV (reference sequence). This CDR3 comprises 17 residues. Here the CDR3 reads CASSLSVAGGSSYEQYF. CDR3 DNA: TGTGCCAGCAGTTTATCAGTAGCGGGAGGCAGCTCCTACGAGCAGTACTTC.

A few counts support this clonotype. The chain recombines TRBV12-3 or TRBV12-4 with TRBJ1-3; D is unresolved. V lost 5 bases and J lost 9, with 8 bases in between. CDR3 size: 11 residues. The DNA for the CDR3 is TGTGCCAGCAGTGCCACTCCCACCATATATTTT. This codes for CASSATPTIYF.

This chain uses TRBV12-3 or TRBV12-4 with TRBJ2-3; the match to TRBD2 covers 10 bases. The CDR3 covers 16 residues. V lost 2 bases to trimming and J lost 4 bases; unmatched junction nucleotides: 6. In DNA form, the CDR3 reads TGTGCCAGCAGTTTATCTCTCAGCGGGGGGGCAGATACGCAGTATTTT. This gives the protein CASSLSLSGGADTQYF.

This clonotype occurred a few times. The rearrangement joins TRBV7-9 to TRBJ2-3, with D possibly TRBD2 on 6 matching bases. V lost 4 bases and J lost 0, with 17 bases in between. CDR1 is SEHNR, CDR2 FQNEAQ, per germline (reference sequence). The CDR3 sequence is 17 residues long. The DNA for the CDR3 is TGTGCCAGCAGCTGGAACCGGGAGCCAAATAGCACAGATACGCAGTATTTT. This codes for CASSWNREPNSTDTQYF.

This chain connects TRBV20-1 to TRBJ2-2; the match to TRBD1 covers 8 bases. The germline gives CDR1 DFQATT, CDR2 SNEGSKA (reference sequence). Losses at the gene ends were 0 bases for V and 4 bases for J; bases not matched to a gene: 7. The CDR3 consists of 16 residues. The CDR3 reads CSARELGQGPTGELFF. Here the CDR3 DNA reads TGCAGTGCTAGAGAACTTGGACAGGGCCCCACCGGGGAGCTGTTTTTT.

This rearrangement joins TRBV6-5 to TRBJ2-7, with no clear D. This CDR3 comprises 17 residues. V gave up 2 bases and J gave up 3 bases, with 20 bases separating them. The germline V gene has CDR1 MNHEY and CDR2 SVGAGI. The CDR3 reads CASSYNKQQEPRYEQYF. CDR3 DNA sequence: TGTGCCAGCAGTTACAATAAACAACAAGAACCCCGCTACGAGCAGTACTTC.

This clonotype was seen more than once but under ten times. Written as DNA, the CDR3 is TGTGCCAGCAGCTCGAACAGGGGGAATGAAGCTTTCTTT. Translating it yields CASSSNRGNEAFF. The chain combines TRBV7-8 with TRBJ1-1; 8 bases are shared with TRBD1. The CDR3 extends over 13 amino acids. Germline V lookup: CDR1 SGHVS, CDR2 FQNEAQ. With V trimmed by 4 bases and J by 7 bases, 5 bases remained unmatched.

This clonotype was observed a few times. This chain connects TRBV2 to TRBJ2-3; no definite D call. Germline lookup yields CDR1 SNHLY and CDR2 FYNNEI. V lost 6 bases and J 2 bases, leaving 18 bases between the germline ends. CDR3 size: 16 residues. Here the CDR3 reads CASRARFVLTTDTQYF. CDR3 nucleotides: TGTGCCAGCAGGGCGAGGTTTGTTCTAACCACAGATACGCAGTATTTT.

The chain carries TRBV7-9 and TRBJ2-7; the D gene is possibly TRBD1 (6 bases). The CDR3 runs to 14 residues. Germline V gene lookup returns CDR1 SEHNR and CDR2 FQNEAQ (reference sequence). The V and J ends lost 3 bases and 3 bases respectively, with 12 bases between them. The CDR3 reads CASSFQGLGYEQYF. The DNA for the CDR3 is TGTGCCAGCAGCTTTCAGGGGTTGGGCTACGAGCAGTACTTC.

J is TRBJ2-4 and V is TRBV6-1; 10 nucleotides line up with TRBD1. Germline CDR1 reads MNHNS; CDR2 reads SASEGT. Losses at the gene ends were 6 bases for V and 8 bases for J; bases not matched to a gene: 4. The CDR3 consists of 13 residues. The CDR3 DNA reads as TGTGCCAGCAGGGACAGGGGGTTTGACATTCAGTACTTC. It codes for CASRDRGFDIQYF.

The gene calls are TRBV5-1 and TRBJ1-1; D gene unclear. Germline CDR1 reads SGHRS; CDR2 reads YFSETQ. Trimming stripped 6 bases from V and 4 bases from J, with 16 bases between. This CDR3 is built from 14 residues. The CDR3 DNA reads TGCGCCAGCACCCAGGTGGTGGGTAGCACTGAAGCTTTCTTT. This encodes CASTQVVGSTEAFF.

This clonotype was seen only a few times. The chain has TRBV5-1 and TRBJ2-3, with D possibly TRBD1 on 5 matching bases. V gave up 4 bases and J gave up 0 bases, with 9 bases separating them. The CDR3 totals 14 residues. Germline V gene sequence: CDR1 SGHRS, CDR2 YFSETQ. The CDR3 coding sequence is TGCGCCAGCAGCGACCCAGGGAGCACAGATACGCAGTATTTT. Amino acids: CASSDPGSTDTQYF.

This clonotype came up a few times. The J gene is TRBJ2-7, the V gene TRBV20-1; TRBD1 aligns across 12 bases. The CDR3 runs 13 residues. Germline CDR1 reads DFQATT; CDR2 reads SNEGSKA (reference sequence). V was pared by 6 bases and J by 5 bases, with 5 bases of the junction left unmatched. Written as DNA, the CDR3 is TGCAGTGCCGCGGGACAGGGGGCCCACGAGCAGTACTTC. Its protein is CSAAGQGAHEQYF.

This chain joins TRBV11-3 and TRBJ2-1; no reliable D call. Germline lookup yields CDR1 SGHNT and CDR2 YENEEA. V shed 2 bases and J shed 5 bases, with 19 bases lying between them. CDR3 length equals 17 residues. The DNA of the CDR3 is TGTGCCAGCAGCTTACGACCAACTAAGATGGGTAACAATGAGCAGTTCTTC. This sequence encodes CASSLRPTKMGNNEQFF.

The chain joins TRBV11-1 to TRBJ2-5; 9 bases are shared with TRBD2. V gave up 5 bases and J gave up 3 bases; unmatched junction bases: 16. From germline, CDR1 is SGHAT and CDR2 FQDESV (reference sequence). The CDR3 contains 18 residues. CDR3 loop: CASSPLVRQREVEETQYF. For the CDR3, the DNA is TGTGCCAGCAGCCCGTTAGTGAGACAGCGGGAGGTGGAAGAGACCCAGTACTTC. Using reference TRBV11-1 and TRBJ2-5 for the parts outside the CDR3, the full variable domain is EAEVAQSPRYKITEKSQAVAFWCDPISGHATLYWYRQILGQGPELLVQFQDESVVDDSQLPKDRFSAERLKGVDSTLKIQPAELGDSAMYLCASSPLVRQREVEETQYFGPGTRLLVL.

The J gene is TRBJ1-5, the V gene TRBV7-9; maybe TRBD1 (5 bases). V was cut by 5 bases and J by 1 base, with 15 bases left in between. This CDR3 spans 16 amino acids. Germline values: CDR1 SEHNR, CDR2 FQNEAQ (reference sequence). CDR3: CASSLWGPSSNQPQHF. The CDR3 DNA reads as TGTGCCAGCAGCCTGTGGGGACCCTCGAGCAATCAGCCCCAGCATTTT.

This clonotype has a count of ten or more. The chain recombines TRBV29-1 with TRBJ1-1; D might be TRBD1 (5 bases). This CDR3 is 11 amino acids long. V gave up 3 bases and J gave up 6 bases, with 8 bases separating them. CDR1 and CDR2 from the germline V gene are SQVTM and ANQGSEA. CDR3 amino acids: CSVEPGSEAFF. The CDR3 DNA reads TGCAGCGTTGAGCCAGGGTCTGAAGCTTTCTTT.

This rearrangement joins TRBV6-2 or TRBV6-3 to TRBJ2-7; 11 bases fit TRBD2. Germline CDR1 MNHEY, CDR2 SVGEGT. V gave up 5 bases and J gave up 0 bases; unmatched junction bases: 6. The CDR3 contains 16 residues. The CDR3 reads CASSGSSGGTSYEQYF. The CDR3 bases are TGTGCCAGCAGTGGTTCTAGCGGGGGGACCTCCTACGAGCAGTACTTC.

The chain has TRBV20-1 and TRBJ2-2; 9 nucleotides line up with TRBD2. CDR1 and CDR2 from the germline V gene are DFQATT and SNEGSKA (reference sequence). V shed 0 bases, J shed 3 bases, and the junction held 5 bases outside the gene matches. The CDR3 is 16 residues long. This chain's CDR3 is CSARDPQREDTGELFF. Here the CDR3 DNA reads TGCAGTGCTAGAGATCCCCAGCGGGAGGACACCGGGGAGCTGTTTTTT.

The sample holds a few counts of this clonotype. The V call is TRBV20-1, the J call TRBJ1-4; 7 nucleotides line up with TRBD1. The ends lost 4 bases at V and 2 bases at J; junction bases unmatched: 1. The CDR3 totals 13 residues. CDR1 and CDR2 (germline): DFQATT, SNEGSKA (reference sequence). This CDR3 reads CSATRGTNEKLFF. CDR3 nucleotide sequence: TGCAGTGCTACCAGGGGGACTAATGAAAAACTGTTTTTT.

This clonotype was picked up a small number of times. The chain uses TRBV7-9 and TRBJ1-1, with unresolved D. The CDR3 has 14 amino acids. The germline V and J ends were trimmed by 8 bases and 2 bases, with 15 bases remaining between them. The V gene's germline CDR1 is SEHNR and CDR2 FQNEAQ (reference sequence). CDR3 residues: CASGLGQYNTEAFF. CDR3 DNA: TGTGCCAGCGGTTTAGGGCAGTATAACACTGAAGCTTTCTTT.

The sample holds a few counts of this clonotype. The chain has TRBV7-2 and TRBJ2-3, with 12 bases aligning to TRBD2. In germline, CDR1 is SGHTA, CDR2 FQGNSA. The CDR3 has 17 residues. The ends lost 5 bases at V and 1 base at J; junction bases unmatched: 7. CDR3 coding DNA: TGTGCCAGCAGCCCTCGGACTAGCGGGATGGGCACAGATACGCAGTATTTT. As protein: CASSPRTSGMGTDTQYF.

This clonotype occurred a few times. The chain links TRBV6-5 to TRBJ1-3; no clear D gene. There are 15 residues in the CDR3. V dropped 2 bases and J dropped 2 bases, with 10 bases sitting between them. Germline CDR1 MNHEY, CDR2 SVGAGI. CDR3 nucleotide sequence: TGTGCCAGCAGTTACGGATCGGGTGCTGGAAACACCATATATTTT. Protein product: CASSYGSGAGNTIYF.

The chain combines TRBV7-8 with TRBJ1-5; D is ambiguous. The length of the CDR3 is 15 residues. The germline CDR1 and CDR2 sequences are SGHVS and FQNEAQ. The V end was cut by 5 bases, the J end by 6 bases, with 17 bases between. The CDR3 bases are TGTGCCAGCAGCCCCGAGTCGGGCTTCAGTCAGCCCCAGCATTTT. It is translated as CASSPESGFSQPQHF.

The sample holds many counts of this clonotype. The V and J genes are TRBV29-1 and TRBJ2-3; D is undetermined. The V and J ends lost 4 bases and 14 bases respectively, with 16 bases between them. The germline V gene has CDR1 SQVTM and CDR2 ANQGSEA. The CDR3 has 11 amino acids. The DNA of the CDR3 is TGCAGCGTTGTAAGAATTGGAGTAGGGTATTTT. The encoded protein is CSVVRIGVGYF.

This clonotype was detected ten times or more. V and J are TRBV7-8 and TRBJ1-2; D is uncertain. Germline loops: CDR1 SGHVS, CDR2 FQNEAQ. CDR3 length: 17 residues. The V and J ends lost 3 bases and 2 bases respectively, with 19 bases between them. The CDR3 DNA reads as TGTGCCAGCAGCTTTGGGATCGGGCAGAACGGAAACTATGGCTACACCTTC. Translated, it gives CASSFGIGQNGNYGYTF.